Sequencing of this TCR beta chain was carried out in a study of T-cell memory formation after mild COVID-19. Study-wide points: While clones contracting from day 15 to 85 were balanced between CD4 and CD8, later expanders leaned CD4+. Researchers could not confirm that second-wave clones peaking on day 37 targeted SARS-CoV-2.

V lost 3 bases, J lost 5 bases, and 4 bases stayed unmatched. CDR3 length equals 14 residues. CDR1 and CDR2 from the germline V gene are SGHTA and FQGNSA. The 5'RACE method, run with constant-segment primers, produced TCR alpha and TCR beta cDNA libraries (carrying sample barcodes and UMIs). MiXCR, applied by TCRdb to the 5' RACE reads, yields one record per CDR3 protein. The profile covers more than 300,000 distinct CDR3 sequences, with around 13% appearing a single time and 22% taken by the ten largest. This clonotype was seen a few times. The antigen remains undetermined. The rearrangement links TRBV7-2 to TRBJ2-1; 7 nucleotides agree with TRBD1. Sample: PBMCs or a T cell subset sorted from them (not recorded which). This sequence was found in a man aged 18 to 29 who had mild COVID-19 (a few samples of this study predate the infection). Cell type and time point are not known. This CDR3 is CASSLVGGHNEQFF. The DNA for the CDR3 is TGTGCCAGCAGCTTGGTAGGGGGCCACAATGAGCAGTTCTTC.